The present entry profiles one T cell receptor (beta chain) with its context. This sample was taken from a study of T cell responses to AZD1222 COVID-19 vaccine. Sequencing was performed with immunoSEQ multiplex PCR; in TCRdb, only in-frame clones are kept and a portion is missing. Here the sample spans around 150,000 clones, about 92% being singletons. Second doses that came at about 4 or about 12 weeks were put together. This receptor was identified in an adult who received the AZD1222 COVID-19 vaccine. Material: peripheral blood, obtained 28 days after the second AZD1222 dose.

CDR3 sequence reads: CASSLGRIAGEETQYF. The CDR3 DNA is TGTGCCAGCAGCTTAGGCCGAATAGCGGGGGAAGAGACCCAGTACTTC. The chain has TRBV13 and TRBJ2-5; TRBD2 aligns across 9 bases. The CDR3 is 16 residues long. Losses at the gene ends were 0 bases for V and 3 bases for J; bases not matched to a gene: 5. Germline V gene data show CDR1 as PRHDT and CDR2 as FYEKMQ (reference sequence).